Listed below are T cell receptor beta chains from one sample, sequenced in a study of OX40 agonist ivuxolimab in advanced cancers. Clones were sequenced by immunoSEQ multiplex PCR, and TCRdb holds only the in-frame ones, with some missing. The sample contains approximately 32,000 clones, about nine tenths of which appear only once. Sequences were derived from CD4+ or CD8+ T cells sorted from blood, sampled in a trial of the OX40 agonist ivuxolimab. The origin of the receptors is an adult with an advanced solid tumor such as melanoma, head and neck, liver or kidney cancer. Both conserved end residues are part of each CDR3. The D gene is left open where the match is weak. Expanded clones are given a class, and other clones once, few, many or no size at all.

V gene	D gene	J gene	clone size	CDR3 protein	CDR3 DNA
TRBV12-5	NA	TRBJ2-7	NA	CASGLVLGPGSGEQYF	TGTGCTAGTGGTTTGGTACTTGGCCCAGGGTCAGGCGAGCAGTACTTC
TRBV7-6	NA	TRBJ2-1	few	CASSSRRAGMDNEQFF	TGTGCCAGCAGCTCCCGGAGGGCCGGGATGGACAATGAGCAGTTCTTC
TRBV27	NA	TRBJ2-1	NA	CASSLYSTSSYNEQFF	TGTGCCAGCAGTTTGTACTCGACGAGCTCCTACAATGAGCAGTTCTTC
TRBV6-5	TRBD2	TRBJ2-3	once	CASSVSGAYTDTQYF	TGTGCCAGCAGTGTTAGCGGGGCTTACACAGATACGCAGTATTTT
TRBV7-2	NA	TRBJ2-1	NA	CASSLEGGNEQFF	TGTGCCAGCAGCTTAGAAGGGGGCAATGAGCAGTTCTTC
TRBV5-6	TRBD2	TRBJ2-1	NA	CASSVRGLAGSSYNEQFF	TGTGCCAGCAGCGTCCGGGGACTAGCGGGTAGCTCCTACAATGAGCAGTTCTTC
TRBV27	NA	TRBJ2-1	once	CASSHYNEQFF	TGTGCCAGCAGCCACTACAATGAGCAGTTCTTC
TRBV7-9	NA	TRBJ2-7	NA	CASSLGSYEQYF	TGTGCCAGCAGCTTAGGCTCATACGAGCAGTACTTC
TRBV5-1	NA	TRBJ2-7	medium-sized	CASSSQGSEQYF	TGCGCCAGCAGCTCGCAGGGGAGCGAGCAGTACTTC
TRBV6-1	TRBD2	TRBJ2-7	NA	CASMGVAGGRFEQYF	TGTGCCAGCATGGGCGTAGCGGGGGGGCGTTTTGAGCAGTACTTC
TRBV28	TRBD2	TRBJ2-7	NA	CASTHLSPSGSTYEQYF	TGTGCCAGCACCCATTTATCCCCTAGCGGGAGTACCTACGAGCAGTACTTC
TRBV13	NA	TRBJ2-7	NA	CASSSLDGSYEQYF	TGTGCCAGCAGCTCTTTGGACGGCTCCTACGAGCAGTACTTC
TRBV15	NA	TRBJ1-2	NA	CATSRSWTELNYGYTF	TGTGCCACCAGCAGATCCTGGACAGAATTAAACTATGGCTACACCTTC
TRBV6-5	NA	TRBJ2-1	NA	CASTGGRGVNEQFF	TGTGCCAGCACCGGCGGAAGGGGTGTCAATGAGCAGTTCTTC
TRBV4-2	NA	TRBJ1-5	once	CASRPSGLEGSAQPQHF	TGTGCCAGCAGGCCTTCCGGCCTCGAGGGCAGCGCCCAGCCCCAGCATTTT
TRBV27	TRBD2	TRBJ2-1	NA	CASSLSGSSYNEQFF	TGTGCCAGCAGTCTTAGCGGGAGCTCCTACAATGAGCAGTTCTTC
TRBV5-1	NA	TRBJ2-2	NA	CASSLYTGTVTGELFF	TGCGCCAGCAGCTTGTATACAGGGACCGTCACCGGGGAGCTGTTTTTT
TRBV27	TRBD1	TRBJ2-2	NA	CASTIFGTGMNTGELFF	TGTGCCAGCACCATTTTTGGGACAGGGATGAACACCGGGGAGCTGTTTTTT
TRBV27	TRBD1	TRBJ1-3	NA	CASRLGQGPNTIYF	TGTGCCAGCAGACTAGGACAGGGCCCGAACACCATATATTTT
TRBV14	TRBD1	TRBJ2-1	once	CASSHWDRGLDEQFF	TGTGCCAGCAGCCACTGGGACAGGGGGCTTGATGAGCAGTTCTTC
TRBV4-1	NA	TRBJ2-7	NA	CASSQGDNYEQYF	TGCGCCAGCAGCCAAGGGGACAACTACGAGCAGTACTTC
TRBV29-1	TRBD2	TRBJ2-5	NA	CSVAGTSGYQETQYF	TGCAGCGTTGCAGGGACTAGCGGGTACCAAGAGACCCAGTACTTC
TRBV5-8	TRBD1	TRBJ2-1	NA	CASSLRDRGHNEQFF	TGTGCCAGCAGCTTGAGGGACAGGGGGCACAATGAGCAGTTCTTC
TRBV7-8	NA	TRBJ2-1	NA	CASSLGLDNEQFF	TGTGCCAGCAGCTTGGGACTTGACAATGAGCAGTTCTTC
TRBV7-6	NA	TRBJ2-7	NA	CASSLAGRGEQYF	TGTGCCAGCAGCTTAGCAGGGCGGGGCGAGCAGTACTTC
TRBV5-1	NA	TRBJ1-4	once	CASSLVGNSNEKLFF	TGCGCCAGCAGCTTGGTCGGGAACTCTAATGAAAAACTGTTTTTT
TRBV27	NA	TRBJ2-1	NA	CASSSLGNEQFF	TGTGCCAGCAGTTCCCTGGGGAATGAGCAGTTCTTC
TRBV30	NA	TRBJ1-2	NA	CAWTPGPPSYGYTF	TGTGCCTGGACCCCGGGACCGCCTAGCTATGGCTACACCTTC
TRBV5-4	NA	TRBJ2-7	NA	CASSFPGAAYEQYF	TGTGCCAGCAGCTTTCCTGGGGCAGCCTACGAGCAGTACTTC
TRBV27	NA	TRBJ2-1	NA	CASGITGSGQFF	TGTGCCAGCGGAATAACAGGGTCCGGGCAGTTCTTC
TRBV7-2	TRBD1	TRBJ1-2	NA	CASHTGGDGYTF	TGTGCCAGTCACACAGGGGGAGATGGCTACACCTTC